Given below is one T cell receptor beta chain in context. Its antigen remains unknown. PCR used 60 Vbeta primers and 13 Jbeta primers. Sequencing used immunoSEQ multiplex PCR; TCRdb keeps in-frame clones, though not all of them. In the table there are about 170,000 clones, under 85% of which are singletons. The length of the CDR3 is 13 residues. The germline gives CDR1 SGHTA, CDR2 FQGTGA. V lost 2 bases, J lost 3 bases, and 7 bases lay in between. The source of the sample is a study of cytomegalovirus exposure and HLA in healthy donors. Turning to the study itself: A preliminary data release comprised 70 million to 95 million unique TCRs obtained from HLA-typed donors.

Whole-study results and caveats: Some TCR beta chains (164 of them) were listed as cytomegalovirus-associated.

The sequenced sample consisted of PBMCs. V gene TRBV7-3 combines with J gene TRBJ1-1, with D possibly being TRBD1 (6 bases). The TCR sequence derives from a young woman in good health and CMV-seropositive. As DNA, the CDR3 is TGTGCCAGCAGCTTAGAGGGGGACACTGAAGCTTTCTTT. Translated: CASSLEGDTEAFF.